Shown below are 26 T cell receptor beta chains from a single sample sequenced in a study of T cell responses to AZD1222 COVID-19 vaccine. Sequencing used immunoSEQ multiplex PCR; TCRdb keeps in-frame clones, though not all of them. This sample has 75,000 to 100,000 clones; around 87% occur once, and the top ten carry approximately 2.8%. The input for sequencing was peripheral blood, taken on day 0 of AZD1222 vaccination. The receptor source for this set is an adult in good health.

The chain links TRBV28 to TRBJ1-5; no clear D. The CDR3 runs to 14 residues. Germline CDR1 MDHEN, CDR2 SYDVKM. Between the trimmed V and J ends, which lost 4 bases and 4 bases, there was a span of 11 bases. The CDR3, as DNA: TGTGCCAGCAGTTCGAAGGAGCATAATCAGCCCCAGCATTTT. It is translated as CASSSKEHNQPQHF.

The gene calls are TRBV10-3 and TRBJ2-7; D might be TRBD1 (6 bases). The germline CDR1 and CDR2 sequences are ENHRY and SYGVKD. The CDR3 has 14 amino acids. Trimming shortened V by 8 bases and J by 0 bases, and 14 bases separated the two germline ends. The CDR3 sequence: CAIRGVDSSYEQYF. The CDR3 DNA reads TGTGCCATCCGCGGCGTGGACAGCTCCTACGAGCAGTACTTC.

The chain links TRBV5-4 to TRBJ2-3; D assignment may be TRBD1 or TRBD2 (5 bases each). V shed 2 bases and J shed 5 bases, with 12 bases lying between them. Germline V gives CDR1 SGHNT, CDR2 YYREEE (reference sequence). The CDR3 loop spans 14 amino acids. The CDR3 coding sequence is TGTGCCAGCAGCTTAGGAACTAGGGGAGATACGCAGTATTTT. Protein sequence: CASSLGTRGDTQYF.

V gene TRBV18 combines with J gene TRBJ1-2; unclear D gene. CDR1 is KGHSH, CDR2 LQKENI, per germline. The CDR3 consists of 14 residues. V was clipped by 2 bases and J by 3 bases, with 10 bases between them. CDR3 loop: CASSPAPEDYGYTF. CDR3 nucleotide sequence: TGTGCCAGCTCACCAGCACCTGAGGACTATGGCTACACCTTC.

The genes are TRBV30 and TRBJ1-5; 7 bases line up with TRBD1. Germline CDR1 is GTSNPN and CDR2 is SVGIG (reference sequence). With V trimmed by 1 base and J by 0 bases, 9 bases remained unmatched. CDR3 length: 17 residues. This CDR3 reads CAWSGGQTSNSNQPQHF. The CDR3 nucleotides read TGTGCCTGGAGTGGGGGACAGACAAGCAATAGCAATCAGCCCCAGCATTTT.

The gene calls are TRBV6-5 and TRBJ1-1, with D possibly being TRBD1 (6 bases). Between the trimmed V and J ends, which lost 6 bases and 1 base, there was a span of 12 bases. The length of the CDR3 is 14 residues. CDR1 is MNHEY, CDR2 SVGAGI, per germline. In nucleotides, the CDR3 is TGTGCCAGCAGGTTACAGGGCCGGAACACTGAAGCTTTCTTT. Translation gives CASRLQGRNTEAFF.

The V call is TRBV6-5, the J call TRBJ1-1; 9 positions agree with TRBD1. The CDR3 has 13 residues. Germline values: CDR1 MNHEY, CDR2 SVGAGI. V was clipped by 5 bases and J by 11 bases; unmatched bases: 9. The CDR3 loop reads CASSPGQGSEAFF. CDR3 DNA sequence: TGTGCCAGCAGTCCCGGACAGGGGAGCGAGGCTTTCTTT.

This clone is a singleton in its sample. The chain links TRBV7-6 to TRBJ1-5; no firm D call. There are 15 residues in the CDR3. Germline V gives CDR1 SGHVS, CDR2 FNYEAQ. The ends were cut back, 5 bases at V and 2 bases at J, with 13 bases in the middle. The CDR3 reads CASSLQIGGNQPQHF. The CDR3 region has the DNA TGTGCCAGCAGCCTTCAGATCGGGGGCAATCAGCCCCAGCATTTT. Full variable domain (remainder filled in from reference TRBV7-6 and TRBJ1-5): GAGVSQSPRYKVTKRGQDVALRCDPISGHVSLYWYRQALGQGPEFLTYFNYEAQQDKSGLPNDRFSAERPEGSISTLTIQRTEQRDSAMYRCASSLQIGGNQPQHFGDGTRLSIL.

This sequence joins TRBV7-9 and TRBJ1-1; D uncertain. The V end lost 4 bases, the J end lost 3 bases, and 15 bases lay between the germline ends. Per the germline V gene, CDR1 is SEHNR and CDR2 is FQNEAQ (reference sequence). The CDR3 is 15 residues long. The CDR3 reads CASSSSGKLDTEAFF. The CDR3, as DNA: TGTGCCAGCAGCTCCTCCGGAAAGTTAGACACTGAAGCTTTCTTT.

The chain has TRBV6-5 and TRBJ1-2; D remains unclear. Germline values: CDR1 MNHEY, CDR2 SVGAGI. Trimming removed 5 bases at V and 2 bases at J, with 12 bases between. The CDR3 covers 14 residues. The CDR3 protein is CASSNRAANYGYTF. For the CDR3, the DNA is TGTGCCAGCAGTAACAGAGCCGCCAACTATGGCTACACCTTC.

The rearrangement joins TRBV7-6 to TRBJ1-6; D is possibly TRBD1 (6 bases). V gave up 0 bases and J gave up 6 bases, with 12 bases separating them. CDR1 SGHVS and CDR2 FNYEAQ come from the germline V gene. The CDR3 extends over 16 amino acids. The CDR3: CASSLASGAPNSPLHF. The CDR3, as DNA: TGTGCCAGCAGCTTAGCTTCGGGGGCGCCTAATTCACCCCTCCACTTT.

The rearrangement uses TRBV3-1 (or the pseudogene TRBV3-2) and TRBJ1-2; D unclear. The CDR3 has 15 amino acids. V was shortened by 0 bases and J by 8 bases, with 16 bases between the two germline ends. Germline assignment: CDR1 LGHDT and CDR2 YNNKEL (reference sequence). This chain's CDR3 is CASSQDLGRESGYTF. CDR3 in DNA: TGTGCCAGCAGCCAAGATTTGGGTAGAGAGTCCGGCTACACCTTC.

The V and J genes are TRBV28 and TRBJ2-7; 15 bases line up with TRBD2. Germline V gene data show CDR1 as MDHEN and CDR2 as SYDVKM. The junction had 9 bases not matched to a gene; V was cut back by 5 bases and J by 1 base. The CDR3 is 18 residues long. CDR3 sequence reads: CASSTRTSGRASSYEQYF. The CDR3 DNA reads TGTGCCAGCAGTACCCGGACTAGCGGGAGGGCCTCTTCCTACGAGCAGTACTTC.

V is TRBV7-3 and J is TRBJ2-1; 13 bases fit TRBD2. The CDR3 sequence is 15 residues long. After removal of 5 bases from V and 10 bases from J, the junction contained 8 bases not matched to a gene. In germline, CDR1 is SGHTA, CDR2 FQGTGA. The CDR3 loop is CASSQGLAGVEEQFF. The CDR3 nucleotides are TGTGCCAGCAGCCAAGGACTAGCGGGAGTGGAAGAGCAGTTCTTC.

The genes are TRBV5-5 and TRBJ2-7; 10 bases match TRBD2. Per germline, CDR1 SGHKS and CDR2 YYEKEE (reference sequence). CDR3 length equals 16 residues. With V trimmed by 2 bases and J by 3 bases, 8 bases remained unmatched. The CDR3 region has the DNA TGTGCCAGCAGCTTACTCCAGGGACTAGCGAACTACGAGCAGTACTTC. Translating it yields CASSLLQGLANYEQYF.

This clone has a handful of counts. The rearrangement uses TRBV28 and TRBJ2-7; 11 bases align to TRBD2. This CDR3 has 14 amino acids. Per the germline V gene, CDR1 is MDHEN and CDR2 is SYDVKM. V was pared by 6 bases and J by 4 bases, with 5 bases of the junction left unmatched. The CDR3 bases are TGTGCCAGCAGAACTAGCGGGAGTAGATACGAGCAGTACTTC. Translating it yields CASRTSGSRYEQYF.

This clone has more than one count but fewer than ten. V is TRBV6-4 and J is TRBJ1-6; D may be TRBD1 (5 bases). This CDR3 region has 14 residues. Germline V CDR1 and CDR2: MRHNA, SNTAGT. The V gene lost 6 bases and the J gene lost 5 bases, with 11 bases spanning the gap. The CDR3 spells CASSERGDNSPLHF. The DNA for the CDR3 is TGTGCCAGCAGCGAGCGGGGGGATAATTCACCCCTCCACTTT.

The chain uses TRBV4-1 and TRBJ1-1; 11 bases fit TRBD1. CDR1 and CDR2 (germline): MGHRA, YSYEKL. CDR3 size: 15 residues. The trim removed 4 bases at V and 3 bases at J, leaving 4 bases unmatched. The CDR3 DNA reads TGCGCCAGCAGCCGAGGACAGGGGGCGGACACTGAAGCTTTCTTT. Translated, it gives CASSRGQGADTEAFF.

The rearrangement uses TRBV4-2 and TRBJ2-4; D unresolved. Deletions cut 0 bases from V and 0 bases from J, with 18 bases between. The germline CDR1 and CDR2 sequences are LGHNA and YNFKEQ. The CDR3 is 19 amino acids. The CDR3 DNA follows: TGTGCCAGCAGCCAAGATATAAGCGCCGGAACCCTAGCCAAAAACATTCAGTACTTC. Its protein product is CASSQDISAGTLAKNIQYF.

The V gene is TRBV6-5, the J gene TRBJ1-2, with D possibly matching TRBD1 (5 bases). The V gene's germline CDR1 is MNHEY and CDR2 SVGAGI. This CDR3 spans 14 amino acids. V was trimmed by 5 bases and J by 5 bases, leaving 15 bases between them. The CDR3 nucleotides read TGTGCCAGCAGTCCGGGGCCAGATTTTTATGGCTACACCTTC. Translating gives CASSPGPDFYGYTF.

This rearrangement joins TRBV6-1 to TRBJ1-5, with D unresolved. Germline assignment: CDR1 MNHNS and CDR2 SASEGT. There are 14 residues in the CDR3. V was trimmed by 1 base and J by 7 bases, leaving 11 bases between them. The CDR3: CASSEGRDVQPQHF. The CDR3 coding sequence is TGTGCCAGCAGTGAAGGGAGGGATGTGCAGCCCCAGCATTTT.

The CDR3 loop is CATKTLSAEEQYF. CDR3 DNA sequence: TGTGCCACGAAAACTCTTTCAGCTGAAGAGCAGTACTTC. J is TRBJ2-7 and V is TRBV27; D not resolved. This CDR3 spans 13 amino acids. Trimming took off 10 bases at V and 7 bases at J, with 20 bases between the two ends. Per the germline V gene, CDR1 is MNHEY and CDR2 is SMNVEV (reference sequence).

This clone is a singleton in its sample. The chain combines TRBV29-1 with TRBJ2-3; D not resolved. Germline CDR1 and CDR2: SQVTM and ANQGSEA. Trimming removed 3 bases at V and 6 bases at J, with 13 bases between. CDR3 size: 13 residues. The CDR3 nucleotides read TGCAGCGTTGATCTGGGGTACTCGGATACGCAGTATTTT. This encodes CSVDLGYSDTQYF.

The chain is built from TRBV30 and TRBJ1-3, with D perhaps matching TRBD1 (5 bases). Germline V gene lookup returns CDR1 GTSNPN and CDR2 SVGIG (reference sequence). The V end was cut by 2 bases, the J end by 2 bases, with 13 bases between. The CDR3 contains 15 residues. For the CDR3, the DNA is TGTGCCTGGAGTCCCCGCGGGGGAGCTGGAAACACCATATATTTT. Amino acid sequence: CAWSPRGGAGNTIYF.

The gene calls are TRBV2 and TRBJ2-3, with 9 bases matching TRBD1. The CDR3 covers 16 residues. The V segment lost 4 bases and the J segment 0 bases; nucleotides outside the gene matches: 5. The V gene's germline CDR1 is SNHLY and CDR2 FYNNEI. The CDR3 reads CASSGRDRASTDTQYF. The CDR3 DNA sequence: TGTGCCAGCAGTGGACGGGACAGGGCTAGCACAGATACGCAGTATTTT.

With regard to this clone: Germline and junction disagree at one end, which may indicate a read error. The DNA for the CDR3 is TGTGCCACCAGTGATTCACGCAAAAACGGGCCTCAGTCGTTT. It codes for CATSDSRKNGPQSF. The chain employs TRBV24-1 and TRBJ1-6, with D unclear. Germline CDR1 KGHDR, CDR2 SFDVKD. This CDR3 is 14 amino acids long.